Listed below are T cell receptor beta chains from one sample, sequenced in a study of siplizumab effects on memory and regulatory T cells. TCRdb's copy holds only in-frame clones and misses some; the assay was immunoSEQ multiplex PCR. The sample records roughly 92,000 clones, over 85% being singletons. Sequenced sample: non-Treg CD4+ T cells sorted from blood. These TCRs come from a human donor in good health. CDR3s include the opening cysteine and the closing phenylalanine or tryptophan. D genes are given only for firm matches. Clone size is not always given. Where it is, it says once, few, many or a class for expanded clones.

14 NA TRBJ1-1 NA TRBV5-6 CASSPGHLNTEAFF TGTGCCAGCAGCCCGGGACATCTAAACACTGAAGCTTTCTTT
14 few TRBJ1-6 NA TRBV6-5 CASRVDRINSPLHF TGTGCCAGCAGAGTAGACAGGATTAATTCACCCCTCCACTTT
13 NA TRBJ1-4 NA TRBV5-5 CASSLVGDSGLFF TGTGCCAGCAGCTTGGTGGGGGACTCGGGACTGTTTTTT
15 NA TRBJ2-1 TRBD2 TRBV5-4 CASSLTSGSVNEQFF TGTGCCAGCAGCCTGACTAGCGGGAGTGTCAATGAGCAGTTCTTC
16 once TRBJ2-7 TRBD2 TRBV5-1 CASSLYSSGKSYEQYF TGCGCCAGCAGCCTTTACTCTAGCGGAAAGTCCTACGAGCAGTACTTC
12 NA TRBJ2-5 NA TRBV4-3 CASSQEGGTQYF TGCGCCAGCAGCCAAGAGGGCGGGACCCAGTACTTC
13 NA TRBJ1-2 TRBD1 TRBV30 CAWSRGATYGYTF TGTGCCTGGAGCAGGGGGGCGACCTATGGCTACACCTTC
18 NA TRBJ2-3 TRBD2 TRBV6-4 CASSDHPLAGGPMGTQYF TGTGCCAGCAGTGATCACCCACTAGCGGGGGGGCCAATGGGTACGCAGTATTTT
16 once TRBJ2-1 TRBD2 TRBV5-1 CASSLTTSGYYNEQFF TGCGCCAGCAGCTTGACAACTAGCGGCTACTACAATGAGCAGTTCTTC
15 once TRBJ1-2 TRBD1 TRBV29-1 CSVGLSGTGGFGYTF TGCAGCGTTGGACTATCCGGGACAGGGGGCTTTGGCTACACCTTC
11 NA TRBJ2-5 NA TRBV29-1 CSVDKGVTQYF TGCAGCGTCGATAAGGGCGTGACCCAGTACTTC
12 few TRBJ1-2 TRBD1 TRBV30 CAWGTGNYGYTF TGTGCCTGGGGGACAGGGAACTATGGCTACACCTTC
12 NA TRBJ1-4 NA TRBV5-1 CASSRLQEKLFF TGCGCCAGCAGCCGGCTCCAAGAAAAACTGTTTTTT
18 NA TRBJ1-2 TRBD1 TRBV11-2 CASSSLSGDRYTNYGYTF TGTGCCAGCAGCTCCCTATCGGGGGACAGGTATACTAACTATGGCTACACCTTC
13 once TRBJ2-7 NA TRBV6-1 CASSESLQGGQYF TGTGCCAGCAGTGAATCACTACAGGGTGGGCAGTACTTC
20 NA TRBJ2-6 NA TRBV4-1 CASSQTGSSSLVAGANVLTF TGCGCCAGCAGCCAAACGGGATCCAGTTCCTTAGTGGCTGGGGCCAACGTCCTGACTTTC
15 NA TRBJ1-2 NA TRBV27 CASRRSGGEGYGYTF TGTGCCAGCAGGAGAAGTGGGGGCGAGGGCTATGGCTACACCTTC
14 NA TRBJ1-2 TRBD1 TRBV6-6 CASSRQGKDYGYTF TGTGCCAGCAGCCGACAGGGGAAGGACTATGGCTACACCTTC
15 NA TRBJ2-1 TRBD2 TRBV27 CASSLSHGRLFEQFF TGTGCCAGCAGTTTATCTCACGGGAGGCTTTTTGAGCAGTTCTTC
12 NA TRBJ1-1 NA TRBV6-1 CASSEETVEAFF TGTGCCAGCAGTGAAGAGACTGTTGAAGCTTTCTTT
13 once TRBJ1-6 NA TRBV19 CASTYSYNSPLHF TGTGCCAGTACGTACTCCTATAATTCACCCCTCCACTTT
11 once TRBJ2-5 TRBD2 TRBV2 CACSGTQTQYF TGTGCCTGTAGCGGGACACAGACCCAGTACTTC
13 once TRBJ1-1 NA TRBV2 CASSWGENTEAFF TGTGCCAGCAGCTGGGGGGAGAACACTGAAGCTTTCTTT
17 NA TRBJ1-3 TRBD1 TRBV7-9 CASSSALRTGYRNTIYF TGTGCCAGCAGCTCAGCCCTGCGGACAGGGTACCGAAACACCATATATTTT
18 NA TRBJ2-1 TRBD2 TRBV6-4 CASSTGTSGISSYNEQFF TGTGCCAGCAGTACAGGGACTAGCGGGATTTCCTCCTACAATGAGCAGTTCTTC
15 once TRBJ1-3 NA TRBV19 CASSLGGAGGNTIYF TGTGCCAGTAGCCTAGGAGGGGCTGGTGGAAACACCATATATTTT
14 NA TRBJ2-2 TRBD2 TRBV19 CASSLLAATGELFF TGTGCCAGTAGTCTACTAGCGGCTACCGGGGAGCTGTTTTTT
12 few TRBJ1-1 NA TRBV13 CASSVWRSEAFF TGTGCCAGCAGCGTCTGGAGGTCTGAAGCTTTCTTT
15 NA TRBJ2-7 TRBD2 TRBV5-4 CASSPWSGTIYEQYF TGTGCCAGCAGCCCGTGGAGTGGGACTATCTACGAGCAGTACTTC
14 NA TRBJ1-6 NA TRBV7-2 CASSSRWQGSPLHF TGTGCCAGCAGCTCGAGGTGGCAGGGTTCACCCCTCCACTTT
12 NA TRBJ2-3 NA TRBV2 CASSRHPDTQYF TGTGCCAGCAGTCGTCATCCAGATACGCAGTATTTT
12 once TRBJ2-7 NA TRBV7-3 CASSLTSYEQYF TGTGCCAGCAGCTTAACCTCCTACGAGCAGTACTTC
13 NA TRBJ1-2 NA TRBV7-9 CASSLAQGWGYTF TGTGCCAGCAGCTTAGCCCAGGGCTGGGGCTACACCTTC
12 NA TRBJ2-7 NA TRBV29-1 CSGGETDYEQYF TGCAGCGGGGGAGAGACGGACTACGAGCAGTACTTC
14 NA TRBJ2-3 TRBD2 TRBV4-2 CASSQRDYTDTQYF TGTGCCAGCAGCCAAAGGGACTACACAGATACGCAGTATTTT